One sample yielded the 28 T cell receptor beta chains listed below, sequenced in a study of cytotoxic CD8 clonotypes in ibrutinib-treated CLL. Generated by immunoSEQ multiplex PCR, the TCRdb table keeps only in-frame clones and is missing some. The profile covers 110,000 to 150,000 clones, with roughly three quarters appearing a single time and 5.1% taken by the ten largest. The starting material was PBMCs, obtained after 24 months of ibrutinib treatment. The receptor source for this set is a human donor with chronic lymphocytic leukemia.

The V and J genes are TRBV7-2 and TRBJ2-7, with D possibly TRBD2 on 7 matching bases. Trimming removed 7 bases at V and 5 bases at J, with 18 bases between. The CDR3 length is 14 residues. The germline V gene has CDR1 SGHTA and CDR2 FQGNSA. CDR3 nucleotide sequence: TGTGCCAGCACCACGGGGGGCGGCATCAACGAGCAGTACTTC. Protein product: CASTTGGGINEQYF.

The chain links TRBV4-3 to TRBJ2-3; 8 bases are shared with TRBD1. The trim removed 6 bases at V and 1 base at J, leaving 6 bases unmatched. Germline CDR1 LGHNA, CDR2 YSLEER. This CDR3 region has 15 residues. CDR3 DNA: TGCGCCAGCAGGAAACACAGGGGGGGCACAGATACGCAGTATTTT. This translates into CASRKHRGGTDTQYF.

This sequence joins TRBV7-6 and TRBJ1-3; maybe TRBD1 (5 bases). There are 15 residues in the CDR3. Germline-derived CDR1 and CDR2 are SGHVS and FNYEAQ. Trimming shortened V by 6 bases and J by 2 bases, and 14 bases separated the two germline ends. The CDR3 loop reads CASSLTGGAGNTIYF. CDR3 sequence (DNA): TGTGCCAGCAGTCTCACCGGGGGAGCTGGAAACACCATATATTTT.

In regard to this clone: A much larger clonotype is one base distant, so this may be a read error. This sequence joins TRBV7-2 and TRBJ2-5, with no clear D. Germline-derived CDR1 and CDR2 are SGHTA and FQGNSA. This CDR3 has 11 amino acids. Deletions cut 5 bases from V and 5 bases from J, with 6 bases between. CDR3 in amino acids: CASSPRETQYF. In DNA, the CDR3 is TGTGCCAGCAGCCCTCGGGAGACCCAGTACTTC. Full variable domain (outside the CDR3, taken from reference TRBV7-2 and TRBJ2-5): GAGVSQSPSNKVTEKGKDVELRCDPISGHTALYWYRQSLGQGLEFLIYFQGNSAPDKSGLPSDRFSAERTGGSVSTLTIQRTQQEDSAVYLCASSPRETQYFGPGTRLLVL.

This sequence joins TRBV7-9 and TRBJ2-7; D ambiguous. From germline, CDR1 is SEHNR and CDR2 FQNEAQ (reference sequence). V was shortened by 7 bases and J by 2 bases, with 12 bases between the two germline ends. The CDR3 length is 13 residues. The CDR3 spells CASTPVGTYEQYF. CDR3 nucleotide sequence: TGTGCCAGCACCCCGGTGGGTACCTACGAGCAGTACTTC. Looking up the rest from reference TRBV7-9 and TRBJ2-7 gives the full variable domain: DTGVSQNPRHKITKRGQNVTFRCDPISEHNRLYWYRQTLGQGPEFLTYFQNEAQLEKSRLLSDRFSAERPKGSFSTLEIQRTEQGDSAMYLCASTPVGTYEQYFGPGTRLTVT.

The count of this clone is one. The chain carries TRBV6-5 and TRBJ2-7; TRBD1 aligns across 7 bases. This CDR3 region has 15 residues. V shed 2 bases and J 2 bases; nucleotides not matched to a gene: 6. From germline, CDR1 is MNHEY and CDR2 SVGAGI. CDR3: CASSYNRDSTYEQYF. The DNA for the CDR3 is TGTGCCAGCAGTTACAACCGGGACAGTACCTACGAGCAGTACTTC.

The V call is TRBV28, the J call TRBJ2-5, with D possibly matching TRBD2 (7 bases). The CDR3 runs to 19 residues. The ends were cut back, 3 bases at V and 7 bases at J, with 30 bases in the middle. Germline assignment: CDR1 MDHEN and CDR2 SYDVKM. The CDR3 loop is CASSLIGGGPQGPPGTQYF. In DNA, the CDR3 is TGTGCCAGCAGTTTGATAGGGGGGGGACCCCAAGGTCCCCCTGGGACCCAGTACTTC. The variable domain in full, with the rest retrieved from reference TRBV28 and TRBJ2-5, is DVKVTQSSRYLVKRTGEKVFLECVQDMDHENMFWYRQDPGLGLRLIYFSYDVKMKEKGDIPEGYSVSREKKERFSLILESASTNQTSMYLCASSLIGGGPQGPPGTQYFGPGTRLLVL.

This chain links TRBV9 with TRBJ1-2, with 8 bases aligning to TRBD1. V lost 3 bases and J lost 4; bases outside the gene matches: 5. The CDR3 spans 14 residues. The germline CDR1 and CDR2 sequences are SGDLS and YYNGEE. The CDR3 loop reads CASSGGQALYGYTF. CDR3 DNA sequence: TGTGCCAGCAGCGGGGGACAGGCCCTCTATGGCTACACCTTC. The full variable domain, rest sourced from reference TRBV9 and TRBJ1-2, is DSGVTQTPKHLITATGQRVTLRCSPRSGDLSVYWYQQSLDQGLQFLIQYYNGEERAKGNILERFSAQQFPDLHSELNLSSLELGDSALYFCASSGGQALYGYTFGSGTRLTVV.

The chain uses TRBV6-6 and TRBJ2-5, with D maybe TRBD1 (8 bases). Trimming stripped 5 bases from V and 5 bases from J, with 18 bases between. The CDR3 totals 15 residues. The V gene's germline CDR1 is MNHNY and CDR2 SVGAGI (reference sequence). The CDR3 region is CASSNRGGGTETQYF. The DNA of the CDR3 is TGTGCCAGCAGTAACAGGGGGGGCGGGACGGAGACCCAGTACTTC.

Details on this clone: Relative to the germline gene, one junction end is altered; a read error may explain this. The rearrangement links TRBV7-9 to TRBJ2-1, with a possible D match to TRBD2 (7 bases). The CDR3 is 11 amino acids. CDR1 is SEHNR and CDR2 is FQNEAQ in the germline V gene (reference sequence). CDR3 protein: CASSARTAGLF. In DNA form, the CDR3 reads TGTGCCAGCAGCGCCCGGACAGCGGGACTCTTC. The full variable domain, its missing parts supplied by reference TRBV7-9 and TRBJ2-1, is DTGVSQNPRHKITKRGQNVTFRCDPISEHNRLYWYRQTLGQGPEFLTYFQNEAQLEKSRLLSDRFSAERPKGSFSTLEIQRTEQGDSAMYLCASSARTAGLFGPGTRLTVL.

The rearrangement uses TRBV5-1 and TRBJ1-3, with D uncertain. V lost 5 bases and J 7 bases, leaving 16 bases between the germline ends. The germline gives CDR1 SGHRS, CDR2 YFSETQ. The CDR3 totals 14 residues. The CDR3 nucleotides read TGCGCCAGCAGTAACGGGAGCCCCGGGAACACCATATATTTT. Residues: CASSNGSPGNTIYF.

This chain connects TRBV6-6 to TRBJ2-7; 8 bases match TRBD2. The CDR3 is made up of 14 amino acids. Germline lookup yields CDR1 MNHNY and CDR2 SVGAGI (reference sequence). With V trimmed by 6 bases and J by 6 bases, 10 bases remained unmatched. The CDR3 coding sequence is TGTGCCAGCAGCCCACGGGGGGGGACGGGCGAGCAGTACTTC. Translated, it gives CASSPRGGTGEQYF.

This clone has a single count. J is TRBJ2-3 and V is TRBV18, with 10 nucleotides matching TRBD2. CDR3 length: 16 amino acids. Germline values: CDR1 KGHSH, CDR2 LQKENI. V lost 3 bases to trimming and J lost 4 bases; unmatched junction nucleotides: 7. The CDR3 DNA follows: TGTGCCAGCTCACCCCAGAGCGGGAGGGCCTCAGATACGCAGTATTTT. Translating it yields CASSPQSGRASDTQYF.

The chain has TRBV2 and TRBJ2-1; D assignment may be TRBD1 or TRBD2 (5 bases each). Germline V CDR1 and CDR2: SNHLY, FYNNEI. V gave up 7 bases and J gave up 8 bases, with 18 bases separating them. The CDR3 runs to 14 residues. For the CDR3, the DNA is TGTGCCAGCACCCGGGACCCGACTTGGGATGAGCAGTTCTTC. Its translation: CASTRDPTWDEQFF.

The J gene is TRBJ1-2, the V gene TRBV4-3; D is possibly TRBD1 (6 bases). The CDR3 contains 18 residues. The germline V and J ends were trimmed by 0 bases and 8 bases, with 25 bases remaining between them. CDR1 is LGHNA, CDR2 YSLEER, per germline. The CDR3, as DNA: TGCGCCAGCAGCCAAGAGCGGCTGGGGGCGCAGCTCCTTAGGGGCTACACCTTC. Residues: CASSQERLGAQLLRGYTF.

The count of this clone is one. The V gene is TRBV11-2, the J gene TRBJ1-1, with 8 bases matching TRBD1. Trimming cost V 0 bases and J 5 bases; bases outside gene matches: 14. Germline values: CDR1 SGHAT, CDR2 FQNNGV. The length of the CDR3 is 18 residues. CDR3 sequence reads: CASSLDPDPGGAGTEAFF. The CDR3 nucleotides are TGTGCCAGCAGCTTAGACCCCGACCCAGGGGGCGCGGGTACTGAAGCTTTCTTT.

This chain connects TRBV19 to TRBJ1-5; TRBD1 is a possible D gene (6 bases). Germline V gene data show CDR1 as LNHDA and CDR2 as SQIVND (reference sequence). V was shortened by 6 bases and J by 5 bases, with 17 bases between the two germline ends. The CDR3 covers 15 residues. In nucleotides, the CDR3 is TGTGCCAGTAGCCACCCCGAGGGGGTCGATCAGCCCCAGCATTTT. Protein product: CASSHPEGVDQPQHF.

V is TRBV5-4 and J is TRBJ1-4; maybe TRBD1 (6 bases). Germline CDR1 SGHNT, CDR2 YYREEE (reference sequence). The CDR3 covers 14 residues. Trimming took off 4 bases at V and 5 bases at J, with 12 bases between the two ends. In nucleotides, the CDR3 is TGTGCCAGCAGCAAGGGGGGCCAAAATGAAAAACTGTTTTTT. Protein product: CASSKGGQNEKLFF. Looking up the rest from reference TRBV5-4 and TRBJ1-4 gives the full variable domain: ETGVTQSPTHLIKTRGQQVTLRCSSQSGHNTVSWYQQALGQGPQFIFQYYREEENGRGNFPPRFSGLQFPNYSSELNVNALELDDSALYLCASSKGGQNEKLFFGSGTQLSVL.

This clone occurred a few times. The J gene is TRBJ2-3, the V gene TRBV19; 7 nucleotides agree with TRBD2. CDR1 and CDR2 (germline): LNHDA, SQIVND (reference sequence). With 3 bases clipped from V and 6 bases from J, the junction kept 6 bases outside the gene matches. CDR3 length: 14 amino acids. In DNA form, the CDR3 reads TGTGCCAGTAGTATTGTCGCGGGAGTGGATACGCAGTATTTT. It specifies CASSIVAGVDTQYF.

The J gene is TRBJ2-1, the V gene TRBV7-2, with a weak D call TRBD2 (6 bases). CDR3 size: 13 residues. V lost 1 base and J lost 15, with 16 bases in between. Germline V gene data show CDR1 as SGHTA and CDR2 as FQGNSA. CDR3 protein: CASSLGGLGVWFF. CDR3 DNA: TGTGCCAGCAGCTTAGGGGGACTGGGGGTCTGGTTCTTC.

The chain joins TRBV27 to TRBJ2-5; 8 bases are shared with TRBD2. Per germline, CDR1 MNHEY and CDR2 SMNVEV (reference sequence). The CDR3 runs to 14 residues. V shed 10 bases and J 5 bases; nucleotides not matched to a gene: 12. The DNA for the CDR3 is TGTGCCACCCGGGGGCTAGCGGGTGTGGAGACCCAGTACTTC. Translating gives CATRGLAGVETQYF.

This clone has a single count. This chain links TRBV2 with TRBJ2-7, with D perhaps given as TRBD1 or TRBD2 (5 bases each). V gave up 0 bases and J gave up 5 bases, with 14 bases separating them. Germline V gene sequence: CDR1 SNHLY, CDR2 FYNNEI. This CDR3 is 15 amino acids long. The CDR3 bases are TGTGCCAGCAGTGAAGCGGGACCCCGGGGCCACGAGCAGTACTTC. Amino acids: CASSEAGPRGHEQYF.

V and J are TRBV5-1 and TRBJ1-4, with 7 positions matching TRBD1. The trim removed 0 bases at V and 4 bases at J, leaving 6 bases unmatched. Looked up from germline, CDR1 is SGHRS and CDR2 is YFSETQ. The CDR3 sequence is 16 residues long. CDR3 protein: CASSLARDRVNEKLFF. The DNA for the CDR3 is TGCGCCAGCAGCTTGGCCAGGGACAGAGTTAATGAAAAACTGTTTTTT.

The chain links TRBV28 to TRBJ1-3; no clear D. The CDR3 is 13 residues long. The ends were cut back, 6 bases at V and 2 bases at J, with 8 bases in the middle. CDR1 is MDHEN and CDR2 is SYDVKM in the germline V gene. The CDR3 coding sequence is TGTGCCAGCAGGAGACAAACTGGAAACACCATATATTTT. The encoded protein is CASRRQTGNTIYF.

The CDR3 reads CATRVGGGTDTQYF. The CDR3 coding sequence is TGTGCCACCCGGGTGGGCGGGGGGACAGATACGCAGTATTTT. The rearrangement links TRBV10-3 to TRBJ2-3, with 8 bases that match TRBD2. The germline gives CDR1 ENHRY, CDR2 SYGVKD. The CDR3 spans 14 residues. V shed 10 bases, J shed 3 bases, and the junction held 9 bases outside the gene matches.

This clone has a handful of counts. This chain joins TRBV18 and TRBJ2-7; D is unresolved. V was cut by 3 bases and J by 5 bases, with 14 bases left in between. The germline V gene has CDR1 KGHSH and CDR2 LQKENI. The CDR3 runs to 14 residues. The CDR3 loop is CASSPRTRGDEQYF. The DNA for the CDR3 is TGTGCCAGCTCACCCCGGACGCGTGGGGACGAGCAGTACTTC.

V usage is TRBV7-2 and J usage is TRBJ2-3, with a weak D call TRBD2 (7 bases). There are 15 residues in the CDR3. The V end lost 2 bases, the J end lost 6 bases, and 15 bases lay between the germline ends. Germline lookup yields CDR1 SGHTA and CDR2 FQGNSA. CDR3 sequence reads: CASSLMGGPADTQYF. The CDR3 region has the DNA TGTGCCAGCAGCTTAATGGGGGGGCCGGCCGATACGCAGTATTTT.

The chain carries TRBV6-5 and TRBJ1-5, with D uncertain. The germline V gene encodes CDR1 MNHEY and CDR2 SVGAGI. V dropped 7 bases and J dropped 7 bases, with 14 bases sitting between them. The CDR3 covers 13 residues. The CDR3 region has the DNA TGTGCCAGCACAATCCAGCTTGGCCAGCCCCAGCATTTT. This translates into CASTIQLGQPQHF.